A selection of T cell receptor beta chains follows, all from one sample in a study of cytomegalovirus exposure and HLA in healthy donors. TCRdb's copy holds only in-frame clones and misses some; the assay was immunoSEQ multiplex PCR. The table shows under 200,000 clones, with approximately 81% occurring only once. The sequencing input was PBMCs. These receptors were obtained from a young man in good health and CMV-seronegative. CDR3s include the opening cysteine and the closing phenylalanine or tryptophan. D genes are given only for firm matches. Some rows have no size entry. The others give once, few or many, or a class for an expanded clone.

cdr3_aa	cdr3_nt	d_call	v_call	j_call	clone_size
CASSRQVSGNTIYF	TGTGCCAGCAGCCGCCAAGTCAGTGGAAACACCATATATTTT	.	TRBV28	TRBJ1-3	once
CASSTQGTGTDQPQHF	TGTGCCAGCAGCACACAAGGGACAGGGACGGATCAGCCCCAGCATTTT	.	TRBV21-1	TRBJ1-5	.
CASSSSQGYTEAFF	TGTGCCAGCAGTTCGTCGCAGGGGTACACTGAAGCTTTCTTT	.	TRBV28	TRBJ1-1	.
CASSYGQAVGYTF	TGTGCCAGCAGTTACGGGCAGGCCGTCGGCTACACCTTC	.	TRBV6-5	TRBJ1-2	.
CASSELGQGAHEQYF	TGTGCCAGCAGTGAACTGGGACAGGGGGCCCACGAGCAGTACTTC	TRBD1	TRBV6-1	TRBJ2-7	.
CASSPAPTGPNGYTF	TGCGCCAGCAGCCCCGCCCCGACAGGGCCGAATGGCTACACCTTC	TRBD1	TRBV5-1	TRBJ1-2	.
CASSIKASGSYEQYF	TGTGCCAGTAGTATCAAGGCTAGCGGGAGTTACGAGCAGTACTTC	TRBD2	TRBV19	TRBJ2-7	.
CASSSGSPNTEAFF	TGTGCCAGCAGCTCTGGGAGCCCGAACACTGAAGCTTTCTTT	.	TRBV6-5	TRBJ1-1	.
CASSSWDRTYGYTF	TGTGCCAGCAGTTCCTGGGACAGAACCTATGGCTACACCTTC	TRBD1	TRBV28	TRBJ1-2	.
CASSSTLMEMNTGELFF	TGTGCCAGCAGCTCCACCCTGATGGAGATGAACACCGGGGAGCTGTTTTTT	.	TRBV7-9	TRBJ2-2	.
CASSTGTSYEQYF	TGCGCCAGCAGCACAGGAACTTCCTACGAGCAGTACTTC	.	TRBV5-1	TRBJ2-7	few
CASSQGPYEQYF	TGCGCCAGCAGCCAAGGGCCCTACGAGCAGTACTTC	.	TRBV4-1	TRBJ2-7	.
CASSRPGQGYGYTF	TGCGCCAGCAGCCGCCCCGGACAGGGATATGGCTACACCTTC	TRBD1	TRBV4-1	TRBJ1-2	once
CASSIGQASYEQYF	TGTGCCAGTAGTATTGGCCAGGCCTCCTACGAGCAGTACTTC	.	TRBV19	TRBJ2-7	.
CASSLGGGETQYF	TGTGCCAGCAGCTTAGGGGGGGGAGAGACCCAGTACTTC	TRBD2	TRBV7-9	TRBJ2-5	.
CASRTQWSNTGELFF	TGTGCCAGCAGGACACAATGGTCGAACACCGGGGAGCTGTTTTTT	.	TRBV27	TRBJ2-2	.
CASSDSGQSRDPSSGANVLTF	TGTGCCAGCAGTGACTCAGGACAGTCCAGAGATCCTTCCTCTGGGGCCAACGTCCTGACTTTC	.	TRBV2	TRBJ2-6	few
CASSQGGRIHEQYF	TGTGCCAGCAGCCAAGGCGGGAGAATTCACGAGCAGTACTTC	TRBD2	TRBV27	TRBJ2-7	.
CASSTRLAGGIDTQYF	TGTGCCAGCAGCACCCGACTAGCGGGGGGCATAGATACGCAGTATTTT	TRBD2	TRBV11-2	TRBJ2-3	.
CASTVKGPMDTEAFF	TGTGCCAGCACGGTAAAGGGGCCCATGGACACTGAAGCTTTCTTT	.	TRBV6-5	TRBJ1-1	.
CASTLTGNTEAFF	TGTGCCAGCACCTTGACTGGGAACACTGAAGCTTTCTTT	.	TRBV7-6	TRBJ1-1	.
CASSSDRGMTDTQYF	TGTGCCAGCAGCTCGGACAGGGGGATGACAGATACGCAGTATTTT	TRBD1	TRBV5-4	TRBJ2-3	.
CASSTGGSIQYYSNQPQHF	TGTGCCAGTAGTACGGGGGGGAGCATTCAGTACTATAGCAATCAGCCCCAGCATTTT	.	TRBV19	TRBJ1-5	.
CATFWGARLVTEAFF	TGTGCCACCTTCTGGGGAGCCAGGTTAGTTACTGAAGCTTTCTTT	.	TRBV6-1	TRBJ1-1	.
CASSQAAGTADTQYF	TGTGCCAGCAGCCAAGCAGCGGGGACGGCAGATACGCAGTATTTT	TRBD2	TRBV4-2	TRBJ2-3	once
CASSRLWTGGVEKLFF	TGTGCCAGCAGCCGCCTTTGGACAGGGGGAGTTGAAAAACTGTTTTTT	TRBD1	TRBV7-9	TRBJ1-4	.
CASSPSGGLYEQYF	TGTGCCAGCAGCCCTAGCGGGGGTCTTTACGAGCAGTACTTC	TRBD2	TRBV7-2	TRBJ2-7	.
CASSQVRPSPQHF	TGCGCCAGCAGCCAAGTCAGGCCATCGCCCCAGCATTTT	.	TRBV4-1	TRBJ1-5	once
CASSLALGGQYF	TGTGCCAGCAGCTTAGCGCTCGGGGGGCAGTACTTC	.	TRBV7-9	TRBJ2-7	.
CASRKKGGNEQFF	TGTGCCAGCAGGAAAAAAGGGGGAAATGAGCAGTTCTTC	.	TRBV28	TRBJ2-1	.
CASSRGGIGEQYF	TGCGCCAGCAGCCGAGGGGGAATAGGCGAGCAGTACTTC	.	TRBV4-3	TRBJ2-7	.
CASSPAVNTEAFF	TGCGCCAGCAGCCCGGCGGTGAACACTGAAGCTTTCTTT	.	TRBV4-1	TRBJ1-1	.
CASSSGQGTEAFF	TGTGCCAGCAGCTCGGGACAGGGGACTGAAGCTTTCTTT	TRBD1	TRBV7-9	TRBJ1-1	.
CASSKVRGRLTMNTEAFF	TGTGCCAGCAGCAAAGTGCGGGGACGGCTGACCATGAACACTGAAGCTTTCTTT	.	TRBV21-1	TRBJ1-1	once
CAWTVGGREPQHF	TGTGCCTGGACCGTGGGGGGAAGGGAGCCCCAGCATTTT	.	TRBV30	TRBJ1-5	once
CASSAVAGGEYEQFF	TGTGCCAGCAGCGCCGTAGCGGGGGGGGAGTATGAGCAGTTCTTC	TRBD2	TRBV9	TRBJ2-1	.
CASSERDRSGEQYF	TGTGCCAGCAGTGAACGCGACAGGAGTGGAGAGCAGTACTTC	.	TRBV2	TRBJ2-7	.
CASSPQRGRWLAAQETQYF	TGCGCCAGCAGCCCCCAGCGGGGCCGGTGGCTAGCGGCCCAAGAGACCCAGTACTTC	TRBD2	TRBV4-1	TRBJ2-5	.
CASSLVYTGFNTGELFF	TGTGCCAGCAGCTTAGTGTATACAGGATTCAACACCGGGGAGCTGTTTTTT	.	TRBV7-2	TRBJ2-2	.
CASSRTDSNYGYTF	TGCGCCAGCAGCCGGACAGACTCTAACTATGGCTACACCTTC	.	TRBV4-1	TRBJ1-2	.
CARAGTGEGKLFF	TGTGCCAGGGCCGGGACAGGGGAGGGAAAACTGTTTTTT	TRBD1	TRBV6-1	TRBJ1-4	.